This entry features one T cell receptor beta chain sequence. V was trimmed by 5 bases and J by 6 bases, leaving 17 bases between them. Germline loops: CDR1 MDHEN, CDR2 SYDVKM. This CDR3 has 14 residues. TCRdb reanalysed the 5' RACE reads using MiXCR and keeps one entry per CDR3 protein. The sample lists around 79,000 distinct CDR3 sequences; more than 5% were seen once. The data were taken from a study of T cells of healthy individuals. The chain employs TRBV28 and TRBJ2-7, with D maybe TRBD2 (6 bases). The source is a female donor in good health. CDR3 sequence: CASSTGAWGVEQYF. The CDR3 DNA reads as TGTGCCAGCAGTACCGGGGCCTGGGGGGTCGAGCAGTACTTC.